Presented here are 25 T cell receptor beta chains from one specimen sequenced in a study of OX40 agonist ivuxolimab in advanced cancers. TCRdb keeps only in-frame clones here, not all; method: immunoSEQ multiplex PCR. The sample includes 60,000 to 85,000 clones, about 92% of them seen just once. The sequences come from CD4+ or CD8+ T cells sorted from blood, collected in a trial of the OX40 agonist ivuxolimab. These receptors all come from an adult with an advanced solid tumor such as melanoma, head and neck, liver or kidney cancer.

The CDR3 coding sequence is TGCGCCAGCTTAGGTATGGAGCAGTACTTC. This gives the protein CASLGMEQYF. The rearrangement joins TRBV10-2 to TRBJ2-7; D gene uncertain. Germline-derived CDR1 and CDR2 are WSHSY and SAAADI. V lost 8 bases and J lost 7, with 9 bases in between. This CDR3 comprises 10 residues.

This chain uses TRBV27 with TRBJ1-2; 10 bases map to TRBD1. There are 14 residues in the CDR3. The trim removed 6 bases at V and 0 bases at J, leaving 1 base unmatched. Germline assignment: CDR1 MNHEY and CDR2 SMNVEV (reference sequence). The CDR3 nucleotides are TGTGCCAGCAGGGGGACAGGGGCTAACTATGGCTACACCTTC. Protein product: CASRGTGANYGYTF.

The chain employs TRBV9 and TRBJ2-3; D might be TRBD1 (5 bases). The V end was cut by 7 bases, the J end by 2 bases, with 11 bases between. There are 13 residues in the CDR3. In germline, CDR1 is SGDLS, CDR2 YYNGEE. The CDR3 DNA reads TGTGCCAGCCAGGGTTCTATCACAGATACGCAGTATTTT. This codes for CASQGSITDTQYF.

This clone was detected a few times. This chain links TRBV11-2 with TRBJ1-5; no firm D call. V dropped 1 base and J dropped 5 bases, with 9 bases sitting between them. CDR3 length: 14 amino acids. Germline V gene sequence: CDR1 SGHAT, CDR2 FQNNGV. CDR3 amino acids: CASSLGSVDQPQHF. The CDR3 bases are TGTGCCAGCAGCTTAGGGTCAGTGGATCAGCCCCAGCATTTT.

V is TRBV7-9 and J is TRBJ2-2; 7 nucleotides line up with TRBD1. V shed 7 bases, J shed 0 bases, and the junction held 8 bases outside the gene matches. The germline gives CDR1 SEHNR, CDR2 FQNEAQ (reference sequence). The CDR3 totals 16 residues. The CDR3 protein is CASTSWDRANTGELFF. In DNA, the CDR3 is TGTGCCAGCACCTCTTGGGACAGAGCGAACACCGGGGAGCTGTTTTTT.

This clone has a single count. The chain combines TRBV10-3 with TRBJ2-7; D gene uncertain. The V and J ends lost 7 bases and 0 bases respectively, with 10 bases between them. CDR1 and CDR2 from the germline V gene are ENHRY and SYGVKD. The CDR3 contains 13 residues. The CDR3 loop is CAITADGSYEQYF. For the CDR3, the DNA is TGTGCCATCACCGCGGACGGCTCCTACGAGCAGTACTTC.

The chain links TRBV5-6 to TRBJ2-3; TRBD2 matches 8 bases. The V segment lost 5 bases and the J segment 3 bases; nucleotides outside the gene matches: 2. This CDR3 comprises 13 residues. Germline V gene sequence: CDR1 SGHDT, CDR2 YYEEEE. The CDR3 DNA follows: TGTGCCAGCAGAGCGGGGGTGACAGATACGCAGTATTTT. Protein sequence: CASRAGVTDTQYF.

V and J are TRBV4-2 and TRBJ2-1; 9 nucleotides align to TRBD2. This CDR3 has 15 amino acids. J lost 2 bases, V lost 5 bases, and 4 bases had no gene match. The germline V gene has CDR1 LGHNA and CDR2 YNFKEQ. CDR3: CASSLAGDAYNEQFF. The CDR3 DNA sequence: TGTGCCAGCAGCTTAGCGGGGGACGCCTACAATGAGCAGTTCTTC.

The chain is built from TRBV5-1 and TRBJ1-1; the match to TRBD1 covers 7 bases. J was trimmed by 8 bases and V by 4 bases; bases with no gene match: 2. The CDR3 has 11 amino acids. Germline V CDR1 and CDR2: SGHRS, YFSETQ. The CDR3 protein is CASSLGQEAFF. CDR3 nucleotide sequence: TGCGCCAGCAGCCTGGGACAGGAAGCTTTCTTT.

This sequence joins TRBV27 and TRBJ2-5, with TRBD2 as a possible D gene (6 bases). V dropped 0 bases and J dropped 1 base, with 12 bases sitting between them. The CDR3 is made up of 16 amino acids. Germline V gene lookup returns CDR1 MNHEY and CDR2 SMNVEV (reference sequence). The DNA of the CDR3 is TGTGCCAGCAGTTTATCGGGGGGACCCCCCCAAGAGACCCAGTACTTC. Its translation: CASSLSGGPPQETQYF.

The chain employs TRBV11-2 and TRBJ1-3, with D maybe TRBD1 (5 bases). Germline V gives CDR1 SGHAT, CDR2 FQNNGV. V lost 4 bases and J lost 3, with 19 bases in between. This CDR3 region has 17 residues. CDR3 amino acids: CASSSTKIGGSGNTIYF. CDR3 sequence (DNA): TGTGCCAGCAGCTCCACGAAAATTGGGGGAAGTGGAAACACCATATATTTT.

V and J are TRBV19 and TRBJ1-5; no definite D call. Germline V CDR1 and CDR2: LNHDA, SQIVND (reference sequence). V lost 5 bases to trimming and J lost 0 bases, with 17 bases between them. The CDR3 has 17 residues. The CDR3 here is CASSPGVGTSSNQPQHF. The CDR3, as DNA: TGTGCCAGTAGTCCCGGGGTCGGAACATCTAGCAATCAGCCCCAGCATTTT.

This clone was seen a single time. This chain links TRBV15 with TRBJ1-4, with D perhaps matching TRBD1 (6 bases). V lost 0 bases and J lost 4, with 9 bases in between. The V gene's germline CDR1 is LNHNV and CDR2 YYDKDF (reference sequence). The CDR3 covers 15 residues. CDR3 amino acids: CATSRDRGNNEKLFF. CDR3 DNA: TGTGCCACCAGCAGAGATAGGGGGAATAATGAAAAACTGTTTTTT.

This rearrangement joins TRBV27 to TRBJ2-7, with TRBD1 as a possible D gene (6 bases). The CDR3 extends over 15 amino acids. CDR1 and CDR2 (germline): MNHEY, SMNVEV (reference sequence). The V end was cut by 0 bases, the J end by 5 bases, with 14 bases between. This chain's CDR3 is CASSLSTTGRDEQYF. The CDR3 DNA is TGTGCCAGCAGTTTATCGACGACAGGACGCGACGAGCAGTACTTC.

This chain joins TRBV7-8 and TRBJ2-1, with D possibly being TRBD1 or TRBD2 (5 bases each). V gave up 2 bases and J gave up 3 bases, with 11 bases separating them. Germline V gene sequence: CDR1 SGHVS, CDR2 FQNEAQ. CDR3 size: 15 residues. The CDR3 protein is CASSLSGAIYNEQFF. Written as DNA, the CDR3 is TGTGCCAGCAGCTTATCCGGGGCCATCTACAATGAGCAGTTCTTC.

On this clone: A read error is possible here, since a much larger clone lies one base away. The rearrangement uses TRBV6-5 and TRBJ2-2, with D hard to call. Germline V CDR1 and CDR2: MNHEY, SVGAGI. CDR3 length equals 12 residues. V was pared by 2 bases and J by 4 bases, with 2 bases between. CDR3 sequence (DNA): TGTGCCAGCAGTTACGCCACCGGGGAGCTGTTTTTT. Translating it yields CASSYATGELFF.

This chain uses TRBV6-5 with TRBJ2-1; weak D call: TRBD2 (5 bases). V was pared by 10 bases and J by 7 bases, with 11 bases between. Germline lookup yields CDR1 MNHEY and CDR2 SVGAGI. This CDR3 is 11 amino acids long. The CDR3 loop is CATQRENEQFF. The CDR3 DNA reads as TGTGCCACACAACGGGAAAATGAGCAGTTCTTC.

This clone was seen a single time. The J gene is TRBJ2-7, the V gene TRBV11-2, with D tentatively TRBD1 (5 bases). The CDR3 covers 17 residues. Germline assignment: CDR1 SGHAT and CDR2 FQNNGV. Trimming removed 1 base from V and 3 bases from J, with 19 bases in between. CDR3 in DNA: TGTGCCAGCAGCTTAGTATGGACAAAAACTAAAAACTACGAGCAGTACTTC. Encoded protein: CASSLVWTKTKNYEQYF.

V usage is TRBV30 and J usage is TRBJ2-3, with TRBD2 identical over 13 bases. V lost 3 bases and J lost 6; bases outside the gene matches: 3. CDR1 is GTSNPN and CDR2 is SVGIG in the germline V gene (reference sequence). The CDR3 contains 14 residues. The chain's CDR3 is CAWSGLAGVDTQYF. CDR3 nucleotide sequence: TGTGCCTGGAGCGGACTAGCGGGGGTGGATACGCAGTATTTT.

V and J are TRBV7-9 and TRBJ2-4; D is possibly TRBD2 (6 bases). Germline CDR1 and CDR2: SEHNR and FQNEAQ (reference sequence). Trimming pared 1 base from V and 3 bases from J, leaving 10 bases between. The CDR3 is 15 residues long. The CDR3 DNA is TGTGCCAGCAGCTTAGTGGTGGGGGGCAAAAACATTCAGTACTTC. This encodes CASSLVVGGKNIQYF.

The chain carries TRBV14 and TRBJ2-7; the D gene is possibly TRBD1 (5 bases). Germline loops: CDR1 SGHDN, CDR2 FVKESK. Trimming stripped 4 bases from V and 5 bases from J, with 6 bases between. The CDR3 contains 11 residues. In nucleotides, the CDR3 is TGTGCCAGCAGCCCAGGGAACGAGCAGTACTTC. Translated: CASSPGNEQYF.

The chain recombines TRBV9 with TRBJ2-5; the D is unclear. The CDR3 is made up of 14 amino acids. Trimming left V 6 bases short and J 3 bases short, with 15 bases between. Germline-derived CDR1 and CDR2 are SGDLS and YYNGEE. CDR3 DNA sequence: TGTGCCAGCAATCCCCTGGGGATAGAAGAGACCCAGTACTTC. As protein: CASNPLGIEETQYF.

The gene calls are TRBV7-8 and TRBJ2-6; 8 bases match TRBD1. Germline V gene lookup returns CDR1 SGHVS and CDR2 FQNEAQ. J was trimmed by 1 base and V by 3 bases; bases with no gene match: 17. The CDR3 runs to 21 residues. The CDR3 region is CASSFQGAQVVRVSGANVLTF. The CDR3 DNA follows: TGTGCCAGCAGCTTTCAGGGGGCGCAGGTAGTTCGGGTTTCTGGGGCCAACGTCCTGACTTTC.

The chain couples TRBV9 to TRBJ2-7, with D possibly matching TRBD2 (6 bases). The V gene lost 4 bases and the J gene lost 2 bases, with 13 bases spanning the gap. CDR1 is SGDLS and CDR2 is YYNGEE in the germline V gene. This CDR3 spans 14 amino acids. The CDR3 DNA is TGTGCCAGCAGCCTGCGGGACGGTACCTACGAGCAGTACTTC. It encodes CASSLRDGTYEQYF. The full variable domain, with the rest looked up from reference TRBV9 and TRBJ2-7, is DSGVTQTPKHLITATGQRVTLRCSPRSGDLSVYWYQQSLDQGLQFLIQYYNGEERAKGNILERFSAQQFPDLHSELNLSSLELGDSALYFCASSLRDGTYEQYFGPGTRLTVT.

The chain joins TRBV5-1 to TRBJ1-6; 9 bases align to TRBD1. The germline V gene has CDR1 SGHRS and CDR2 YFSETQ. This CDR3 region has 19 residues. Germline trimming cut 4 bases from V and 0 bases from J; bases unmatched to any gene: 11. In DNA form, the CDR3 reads TGCGCCAGCAGCAGAGGGGACAGGGAAGGCGGCTCCTATAATTCACCCCTCCACTTT. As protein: CASSRGDREGGSYNSPLHF.